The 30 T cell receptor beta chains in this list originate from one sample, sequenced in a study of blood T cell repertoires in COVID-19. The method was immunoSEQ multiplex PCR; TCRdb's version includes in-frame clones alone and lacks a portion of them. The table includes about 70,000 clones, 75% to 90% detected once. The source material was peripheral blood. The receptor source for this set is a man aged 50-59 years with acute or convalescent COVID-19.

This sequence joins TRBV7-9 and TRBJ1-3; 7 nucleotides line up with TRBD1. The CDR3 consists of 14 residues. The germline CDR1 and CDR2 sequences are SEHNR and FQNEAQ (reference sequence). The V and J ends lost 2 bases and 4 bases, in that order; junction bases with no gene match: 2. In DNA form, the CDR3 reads TGTGCCAGCAGCTTAACAGGGGTCGGAAACACCATATATTTT. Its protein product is CASSLTGVGNTIYF. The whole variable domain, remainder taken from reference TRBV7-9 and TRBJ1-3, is DTGVSQNPRHKITKRGQNVTFRCDPISEHNRLYWYRQTLGQGPEFLTYFQNEAQLEKSRLLSDRFSAERPKGSFSTLEIQRTEQGDSAMYLCASSLTGVGNTIYFGEGSWLTVV.

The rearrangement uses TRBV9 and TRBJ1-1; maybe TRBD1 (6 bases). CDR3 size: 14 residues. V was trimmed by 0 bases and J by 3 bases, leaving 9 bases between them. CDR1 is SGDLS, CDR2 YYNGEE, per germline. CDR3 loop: CASSVAGGHTEAFF. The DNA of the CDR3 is TGTGCCAGCAGCGTAGCGGGGGGCCACACTGAAGCTTTCTTT.

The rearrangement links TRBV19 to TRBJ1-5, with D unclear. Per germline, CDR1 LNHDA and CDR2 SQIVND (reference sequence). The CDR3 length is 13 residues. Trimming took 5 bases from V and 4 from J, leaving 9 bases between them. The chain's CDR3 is CASSGNRNQPQHF. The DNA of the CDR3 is TGTGCCAGTAGTGGAAACAGAAATCAGCCCCAGCATTTT.

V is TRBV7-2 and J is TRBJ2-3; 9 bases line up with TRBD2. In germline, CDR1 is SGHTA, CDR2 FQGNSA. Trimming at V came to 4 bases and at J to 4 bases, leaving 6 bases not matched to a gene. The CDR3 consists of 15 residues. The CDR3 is CASSYSGRGPDTQYF. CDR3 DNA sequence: TGTGCCAGCAGCTATAGCGGGAGAGGGCCAGATACGCAGTATTTT.

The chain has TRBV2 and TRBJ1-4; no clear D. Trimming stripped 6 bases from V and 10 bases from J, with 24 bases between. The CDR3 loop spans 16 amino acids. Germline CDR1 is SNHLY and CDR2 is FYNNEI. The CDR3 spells CASRREQGQTAGKLFF. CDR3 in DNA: TGTGCCAGCAGAAGGGAGCAAGGTCAGACGGCCGGAAAACTGTTTTTT.

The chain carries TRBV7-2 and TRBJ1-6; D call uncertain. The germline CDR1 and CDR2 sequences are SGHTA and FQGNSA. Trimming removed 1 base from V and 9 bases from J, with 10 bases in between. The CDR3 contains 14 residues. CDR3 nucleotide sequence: TGTGCCAGCAGCTTAGTCACTTGGAGTTCACCCCTCCACTTT. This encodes CASSLVTWSSPLHF.

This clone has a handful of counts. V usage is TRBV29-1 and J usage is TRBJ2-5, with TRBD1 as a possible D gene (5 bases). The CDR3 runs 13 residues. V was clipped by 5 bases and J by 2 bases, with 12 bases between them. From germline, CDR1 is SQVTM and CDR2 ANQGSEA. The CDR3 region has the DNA TGCAGCGTTTGGTGGACATTACAAGAGACCCAGTACTTC. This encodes CSVWWTLQETQYF.

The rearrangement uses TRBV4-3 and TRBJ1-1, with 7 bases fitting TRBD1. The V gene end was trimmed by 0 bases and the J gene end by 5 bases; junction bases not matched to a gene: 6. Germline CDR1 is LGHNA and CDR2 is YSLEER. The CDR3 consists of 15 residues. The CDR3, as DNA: TGCGCCAGCAGCCAAGATAGGGACAGTAGGACTGAAGCTTTCTTT. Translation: CASSQDRDSRTEAFF.

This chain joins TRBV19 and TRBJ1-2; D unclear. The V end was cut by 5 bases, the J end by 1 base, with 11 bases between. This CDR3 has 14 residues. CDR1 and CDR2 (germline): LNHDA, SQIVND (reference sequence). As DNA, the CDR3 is TGTGCCAGTAGTCCGGCGGTCGATAACTATGGCTACACCTTC. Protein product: CASSPAVDNYGYTF.

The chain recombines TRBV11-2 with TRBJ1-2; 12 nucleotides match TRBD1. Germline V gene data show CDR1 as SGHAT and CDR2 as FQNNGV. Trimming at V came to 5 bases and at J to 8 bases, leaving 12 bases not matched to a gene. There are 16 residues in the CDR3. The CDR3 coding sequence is TGTGCCAGCAGCACCGTTTCGGGACAGGGGGCGCGGGGCTACACCTTC. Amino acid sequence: CASSTVSGQGARGYTF.

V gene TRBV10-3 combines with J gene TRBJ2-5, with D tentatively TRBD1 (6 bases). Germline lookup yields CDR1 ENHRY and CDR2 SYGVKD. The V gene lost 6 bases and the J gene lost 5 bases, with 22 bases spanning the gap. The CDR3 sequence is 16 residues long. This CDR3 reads CAISRGSQGPRETQYF. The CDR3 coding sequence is TGTGCCATCAGCAGAGGCTCACAGGGACCTCGGGAGACCCAGTACTTC.

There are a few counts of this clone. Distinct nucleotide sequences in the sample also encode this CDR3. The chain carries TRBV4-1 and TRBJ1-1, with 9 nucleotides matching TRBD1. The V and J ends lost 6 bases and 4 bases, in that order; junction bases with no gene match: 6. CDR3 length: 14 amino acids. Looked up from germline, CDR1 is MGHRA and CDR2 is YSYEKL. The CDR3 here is CASSPGQGTTEAFF. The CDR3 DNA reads TGCGCCAGCAGTCCGGGACAGGGTACCACTGAAGCTTTCTTT.

In DNA, the CDR3 is TGTGCCAGCAGCTTAGCGCTAACTAGCGGGAGTATAGATGAGCAGTTCTTC. Translated, it gives CASSLALTSGSIDEQFF. The V call is TRBV7-6, the J call TRBJ2-1, with TRBD2 identical over 11 bases. Germline CDR1 SGHVS, CDR2 FNYEAQ. V gave up 0 bases and J gave up 8 bases; unmatched junction bases: 9. The CDR3 has 17 residues. Variable domain in full (rest from reference TRBV7-6 and TRBJ2-1): GAGVSQSPRYKVTKRGQDVALRCDPISGHVSLYWYRQALGQGPEFLTYFNYEAQQDKSGLPNDRFSAERPEGSISTLTIQRTEQRDSAMYRCASSLALTSGSIDEQFFGPGTRLTVL.

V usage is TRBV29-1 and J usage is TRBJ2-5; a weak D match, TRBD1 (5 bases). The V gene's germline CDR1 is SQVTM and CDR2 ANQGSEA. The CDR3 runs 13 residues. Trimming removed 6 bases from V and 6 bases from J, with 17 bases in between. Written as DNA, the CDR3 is TGCAGCGTCGAGAAAGGGGCAGACAAGACCCAGTACTTC. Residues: CSVEKGADKTQYF.

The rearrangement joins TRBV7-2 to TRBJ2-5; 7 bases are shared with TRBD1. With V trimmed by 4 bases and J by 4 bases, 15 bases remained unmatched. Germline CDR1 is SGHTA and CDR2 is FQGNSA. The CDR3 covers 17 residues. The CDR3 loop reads CASSSAVVQGYGETQYF. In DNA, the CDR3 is TGTGCCAGCAGCTCAGCTGTCGTACAGGGGTATGGAGAGACCCAGTACTTC.

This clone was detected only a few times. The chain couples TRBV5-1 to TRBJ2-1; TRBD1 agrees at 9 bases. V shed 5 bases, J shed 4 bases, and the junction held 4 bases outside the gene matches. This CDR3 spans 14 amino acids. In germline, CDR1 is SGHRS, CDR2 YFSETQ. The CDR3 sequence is CASSTGTGYNEQFF. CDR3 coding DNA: TGCGCCAGCAGTACCGGGACAGGGTACAATGAGCAGTTCTTC.

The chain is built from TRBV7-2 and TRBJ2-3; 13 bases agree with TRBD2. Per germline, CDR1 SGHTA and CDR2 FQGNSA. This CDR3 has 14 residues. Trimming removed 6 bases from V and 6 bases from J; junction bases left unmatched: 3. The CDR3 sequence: CASRMTSGRDTQYF. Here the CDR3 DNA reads TGTGCCAGCAGAATGACTAGCGGGAGGGATACGCAGTATTTT.

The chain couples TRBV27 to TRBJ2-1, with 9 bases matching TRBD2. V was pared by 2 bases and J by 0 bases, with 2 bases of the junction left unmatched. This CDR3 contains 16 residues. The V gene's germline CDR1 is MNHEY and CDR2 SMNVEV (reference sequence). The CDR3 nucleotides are TGTGCCAGCAGTTTACTAGCGGGGCGCTCCTACAATGAGCAGTTCTTC. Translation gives CASSLLAGRSYNEQFF.

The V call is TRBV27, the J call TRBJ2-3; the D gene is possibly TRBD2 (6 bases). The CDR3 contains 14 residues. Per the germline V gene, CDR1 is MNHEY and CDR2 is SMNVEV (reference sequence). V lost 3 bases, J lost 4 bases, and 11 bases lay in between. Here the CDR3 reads CASSLSPGADTQYF. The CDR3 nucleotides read TGTGCCAGCAGTTTGTCCCCGGGAGCAGATACGCAGTATTTT.

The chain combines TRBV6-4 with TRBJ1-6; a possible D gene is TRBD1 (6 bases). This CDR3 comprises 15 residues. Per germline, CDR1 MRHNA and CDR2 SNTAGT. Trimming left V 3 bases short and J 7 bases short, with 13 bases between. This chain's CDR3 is CASSEQGMENSPLHF. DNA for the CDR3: TGTGCCAGCAGTGAACAGGGAATGGAGAATTCACCCCTCCACTTT.

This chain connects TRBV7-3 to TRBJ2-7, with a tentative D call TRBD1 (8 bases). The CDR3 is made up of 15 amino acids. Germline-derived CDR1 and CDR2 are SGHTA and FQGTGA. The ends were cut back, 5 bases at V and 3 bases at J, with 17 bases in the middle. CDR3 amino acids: CASSPGQGGFYEQYF. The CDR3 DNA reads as TGTGCCAGCAGCCCAGGACAGGGAGGGTTCTACGAGCAGTACTTC.

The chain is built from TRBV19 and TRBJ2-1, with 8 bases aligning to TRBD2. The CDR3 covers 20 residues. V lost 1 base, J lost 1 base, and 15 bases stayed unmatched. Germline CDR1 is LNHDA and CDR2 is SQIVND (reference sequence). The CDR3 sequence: CASSIAHQRSGSASYNEQFF. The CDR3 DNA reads TGTGCCAGTAGTATAGCCCACCAGAGGAGCGGGAGTGCGTCCTACAATGAGCAGTTCTTC.

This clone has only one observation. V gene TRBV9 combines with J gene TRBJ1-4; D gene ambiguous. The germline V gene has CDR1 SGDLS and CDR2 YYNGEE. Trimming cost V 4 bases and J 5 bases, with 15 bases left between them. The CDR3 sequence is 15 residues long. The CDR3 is CASSPSGFSNEKLFF. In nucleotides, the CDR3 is TGTGCCAGCAGCCCAAGTGGCTTTTCAAATGAAAAACTGTTTTTT. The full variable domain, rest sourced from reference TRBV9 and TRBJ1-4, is DSGVTQTPKHLITATGQRVTLRCSPRSGDLSVYWYQQSLDQGLQFLIQYYNGEERAKGNILERFSAQQFPDLHSELNLSSLELGDSALYFCASSPSGFSNEKLFFGSGTQLSVL.

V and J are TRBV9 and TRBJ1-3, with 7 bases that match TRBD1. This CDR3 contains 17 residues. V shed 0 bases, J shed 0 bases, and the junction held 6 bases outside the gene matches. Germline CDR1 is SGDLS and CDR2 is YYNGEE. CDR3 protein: CASSVGQGRLSGNTIYF. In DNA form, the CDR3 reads TGTGCCAGCAGCGTAGGACAGGGAAGACTCTCTGGAAACACCATATATTTT. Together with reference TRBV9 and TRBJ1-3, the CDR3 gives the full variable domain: DSGVTQTPKHLITATGQRVTLRCSPRSGDLSVYWYQQSLDQGLQFLIQYYNGEERAKGNILERFSAQQFPDLHSELNLSSLELGDSALYFCASSVGQGRLSGNTIYFGEGSWLTVV.

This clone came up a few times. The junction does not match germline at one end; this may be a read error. The CDR3 loop is CASSVGLAADTQYF. The CDR3 DNA sequence: TGTGCTAGCAGTGTTGGACTAGCGGCAGATACGCAGTATTTT. The chain uses TRBV7-7 and TRBJ2-3, with 10 positions matching TRBD2. Germline assignment: CDR1 SSHAT and CDR2 FNYEAQ (reference sequence). This CDR3 comprises 14 residues.

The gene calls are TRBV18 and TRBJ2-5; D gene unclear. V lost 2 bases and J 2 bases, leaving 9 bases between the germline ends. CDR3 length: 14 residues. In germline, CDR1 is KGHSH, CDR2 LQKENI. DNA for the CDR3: TGTGCCAGCTCACCATATTCCAGACAAGAGACCCAGTACTTC. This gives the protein CASSPYSRQETQYF.

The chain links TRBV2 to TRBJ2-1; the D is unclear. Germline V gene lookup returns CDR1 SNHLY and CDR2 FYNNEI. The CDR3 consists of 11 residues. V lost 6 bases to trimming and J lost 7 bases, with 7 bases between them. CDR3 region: CASRYENEQFF. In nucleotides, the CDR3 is TGTGCCAGCAGATACGAGAATGAGCAGTTCTTC.

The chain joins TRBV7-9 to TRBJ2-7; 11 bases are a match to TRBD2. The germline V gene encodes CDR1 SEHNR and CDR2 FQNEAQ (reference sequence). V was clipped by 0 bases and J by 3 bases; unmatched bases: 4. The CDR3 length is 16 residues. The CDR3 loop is CASSLAPGTSGYEQYF. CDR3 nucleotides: TGTGCCAGCAGCTTAGCACCCGGGACTAGCGGCTACGAGCAGTACTTC.

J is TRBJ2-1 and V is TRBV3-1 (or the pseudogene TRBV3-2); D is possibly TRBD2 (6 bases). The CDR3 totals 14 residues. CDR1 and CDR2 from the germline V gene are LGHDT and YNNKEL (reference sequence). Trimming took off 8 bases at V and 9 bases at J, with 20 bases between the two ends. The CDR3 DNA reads TGTGCCAGCTCAGCCACTGGGGGAGCGGGTGAGCAGTTCTTC. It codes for CASSATGGAGEQFF.

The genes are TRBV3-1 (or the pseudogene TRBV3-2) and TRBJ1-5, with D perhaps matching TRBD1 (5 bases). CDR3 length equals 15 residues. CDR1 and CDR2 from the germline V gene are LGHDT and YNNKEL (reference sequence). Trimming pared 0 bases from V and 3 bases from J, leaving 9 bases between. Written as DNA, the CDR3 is TGTGCCAGCAGCCAAGACCCAGGGTACAATCAGCCCCAGCATTTT. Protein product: CASSQDPGYNQPQHF.